The rows below give T cell receptor beta chains drawn from one sample of a study of identical twins. TCRdb re-called the 5' RACE reads through MiXCR, storing one row per CDR3 protein. This sample has about 390,000 distinct CDR3 sequences, with approximately 10% found just once. Sequences were obtained from naive T cells sorted from blood. The source is a woman in her 50s in good health. Each CDR3 is given with its conserved first and last residue. The D gene is left open where the match is weak. Where a row states a size, it is once, few, many or the class of an expanded clone; other rows omit it.

>TRBV4-1|TRBJ1-1|few|TRBD1
CASSQDKGAGRMNTEAFF
TGCGCCAGCAGCCAAGATAAGGGGGCAGGGCGTATGAACACTGAAGCTTTCTTT
>TRBV9|TRBJ2-1|many|TRBD1
CASSGGTGGYNEQFF
TGTGCCAGCAGCGGAGGGACAGGGGGTTACAATGAGCAGTTCTTC
>TRBV27|TRBJ2-1|few|TRBD2
CASSFNSGVPSYNEQFF
TGTGCCAGCAGTTTTAATAGCGGGGTGCCCTCCTACAATGAGCAGTTCTTC
>TRBV20-1|TRBJ1-2|few|.
CSARDSLNRITHGYTF
TGCAGTGCTAGAGATTCCCTTAATCGGATTACTCATGGCTACACCTTC
>TRBV7-9|TRBJ2-3|few|TRBD2
CASLGGRTDTQYF
TGTGCCAGCCTCGGCGGGAGAACAGATACGCAGTATTTT
>TRBV19|TRBJ2-1|many|.
CASSITGASYNEQFF
TGTGCCAGTAGTATAACGGGGGCCTCCTACAATGAGCAGTTCTTC
>TRBV29-1|TRBJ2-4|.|TRBD1
CSVELGQGNIQYF
TGCAGCGTTGAATTGGGACAGGGGAACATTCAGTACTTC
>TRBV5-1|TRBJ2-5|few|.
CASSLTEGWETQYF
TGCGCCAGCAGCCTAACGGAGGGTTGGGAGACCCAGTACTTC
>TRBV6-5|TRBJ2-1|few|.
CASSYSRGEQFF
TGTGCCAGCAGTTACTCACGGGGTGAGCAGTTCTTC
>TRBV20-1|TRBJ2-5|.|.
CSASSLETQYF
TGCAGTGCTAGTTCCTTAGAGACCCAGTACTTC
>TRBV7-2|TRBJ2-5|.|.
CASSLGHYQETQYF
TGTGCCAGCAGCCTTGGACACTACCAAGAGACCCAGTACTTC
>TRBV10-3|TRBJ2-2|few|TRBD2
CAISPGTSKSGELFF
TGTGCCATCAGCCCCGGGACTAGTAAATCCGGGGAGCTGTTTTTT
>TRBV5-1|TRBJ2-6|.|TRBD1
CASSFWDRGPGANVLTF
TGCGCCAGCAGCTTTTGGGACAGGGGGCCTGGGGCCAACGTCCTGACTTTC
>TRBV14|TRBJ2-2|many|.
CASSRARSVLAGELFF
TGTGCCAGCAGCCGAGCTAGAAGCGTCCTGGCCGGGGAGCTGTTTTTT
>TRBV12-3/TRBV12-4|TRBJ1-5|many|.
CASRLGGGLSPQHF
TGTGCCAGCAGACTCGGGGGGGGCTTGTCGCCCCAGCATTTT
>TRBV20-1|TRBJ1-3|.|.
CSATRTAGNTIYF
TGCAGTGCTACCCGGACAGCTGGAAACACCATATATTTT
>TRBV27|TRBJ2-1|.|.
CASSQSGGNSYNEQFF
TGTGCCAGCAGTCAGTCGGGCGGGAACTCCTACAATGAGCAGTTCTTC
>TRBV5-1|TRBJ1-2|few|TRBD1
CASSLELTGTNGYTF
TGCGCCAGCAGCTTGGAACTGACAGGGACTAATGGCTACACCTTC
>TRBV20-1|TRBJ1-5|few|.
CSADRQNSNQPQHF
TGCAGTGCGGACCGACAGAATAGCAATCAGCCCCAGCATTTT
>TRBV11-3|TRBJ1-6|few|TRBD1
CASSSQTGKNSPLHF
TGTGCCAGCAGCTCACAGACAGGGAAAAATTCACCCCTCCACTTT
>TRBV20-1|TRBJ2-1|once|TRBD2
CSARDRGTSGGQFF
TGCAGTGCTAGAGATAGAGGGACTAGCGGAGGACAGTTCTTC
>TRBV4-1|TRBJ1-2|few|.
CASSQGKFEGPSGYTF
TGCGCCAGCAGCCAAGGAAAATTCGAGGGCCCTAGTGGCTACACCTTC
>TRBV13|TRBJ1-1|few|.
CASSLRTQRMNTEAFF
TGTGCCAGCAGCCTCAGGACACAAAGGATGAACACTGAAGCTTTCTTT
>TRBV6-5|TRBJ2-1|many|.
CASSYSAAGSYNEQFF
TGTGCCAGCAGTTACTCAGCGGCAGGCTCCTACAATGAGCAGTTCTTC
>TRBV10-3|TRBJ2-2|few|.
CAITNRADGELFF
TGTGCCATCACCAACAGGGCGGACGGGGAGCTGTTTTTT
>TRBV12-3/TRBV12-4|TRBJ2-1|many|.
CASGLGTYFEQFF
TGTGCCAGCGGCCTCGGGACTTACTTTGAGCAGTTCTTC
>TRBV7-9|TRBJ2-2|.|.
CASSLNTPGELFF
TGTGCCAGCAGCTTAAATACCCCCGGGGAGCTGTTTTTT
>TRBV3-1|TRBJ2-1|many|.
CASSQDLVGRGQFF
TGTGCCAGCAGCCAAGACTTAGTGGGGAGAGGGCAGTTCTTC
>TRBV6-2/TRBV6-3|TRBJ1-1|few|.
CASSRRGEPNTEAFF
TGTGCCAGCAGTCGAAGGGGGGAACCCAACACTGAAGCTTTCTTT
>TRBV18|TRBJ1-2|few|.
CASSTSTGFYGYTF
TGTGCCAGCTCAACATCAACCGGTTTCTATGGCTACACCTTC
>TRBV5-1|TRBJ2-1|many|TRBD2
CASSVAGGHEQFF
TGCGCCAGCAGCGTAGCGGGAGGGCATGAGCAGTTCTTC